The 10 T cell receptor beta chains in this list originate from one sample, sequenced in a study of blood T cells in healthy people across ages. A second about 7 to 12 cycle PCR used barcoded and J-beta primers. TCRdb reprocessed the 5' RACE reads via MiXCR and lists one record per CDR3 protein. The top ten clones hold about 12% of a sample with over 950,000 distinct CDR3 sequences, more than 30% of them seen once. The specimen was blood. The receptors derive from a man between 18 and 29 years old in good health.

V usage is TRBV12-3 or TRBV12-4 and J usage is TRBJ1-1, with 7 bases identical to TRBD1. The trim removed 0 bases at V and 0 bases at J, leaving 4 bases unmatched. The CDR3 extends over 16 amino acids. DNA for the CDR3: TGTGCCAGCAGTTTAGCTATGGGACAGCTGAACACTGAAGCTTTCTTT. This translates into CASSLAMGQLNTEAFF.

The chain employs TRBV5-1 and TRBJ2-1; 8 bases fit TRBD2. V shed 4 bases, J shed 8 bases, and the junction held 5 bases outside the gene matches. The CDR3 is 13 residues long. CDR1 and CDR2 from the germline V gene are SGHRS and YFSETQ. The CDR3 nucleotides read TGCGCCAGCAGCCGAGAACTAGCGGATGAGCAGTTCTTC. Its translation is CASSRELADEQFF.

The table lists this clonotype with a count of one. The genes are TRBV27 and TRBJ2-1; 7 bases are a match to TRBD2. The V gene's germline CDR1 is MNHEY and CDR2 SMNVEV (reference sequence). J lost 6 bases, V lost 2 bases, and 7 bases had no gene match. CDR3 length equals 15 residues. CDR3 coding DNA: TGTGCCAGCAGTTTACATACCGGGAGGCCCAATGAGCAGTTCTTC. Its translation: CASSLHTGRPNEQFF.

The V and J genes are TRBV6-6 and TRBJ2-1; perhaps TRBD1 as D (5 bases). This CDR3 has 14 amino acids. Trimming stripped 7 bases from V and 1 base from J, with 11 bases between. Germline lookup yields CDR1 MNHNY and CDR2 SVGAGI (reference sequence). Here the CDR3 DNA reads TGTGCCAGCATCAAAAGGGGTTCCTACAATGAGCAGTTCTTC. Its protein is CASIKRGSYNEQFF.

This chain links TRBV28 with TRBJ2-5; D call uncertain. This CDR3 comprises 11 residues. Germline V CDR1 and CDR2: MDHEN, SYDVKM. Trimming left V 2 bases short and J 11 bases short, with 9 bases between. CDR3 residues: CASSLRAQQYF. CDR3 sequence (DNA): TGTGCCAGCAGTTTAAGGGCCCAGCAGTACTTC.

CDR3 in amino acids: CASSYRQGVANEQFF. The CDR3 DNA is TGTGCCAGCAGTTATCGACAGGGGGTTGCCAATGAGCAGTTCTTC. This sequence joins TRBV6-5 and TRBJ2-1, with TRBD1 matching over 9 bases. The CDR3 runs to 15 residues. The germline V gene has CDR1 MNHEY and CDR2 SVGAGI. The trim removed 3 bases at V and 6 bases at J, leaving 6 bases unmatched.

This clonotype was counted between two and nine times. V and J are TRBV27 and TRBJ2-2, with TRBD1 matching over 7 bases. V lost 5 bases to trimming and J lost 3 bases; unmatched junction nucleotides: 9. The germline gives CDR1 MNHEY, CDR2 SMNVEV (reference sequence). CDR3 length equals 16 residues. CDR3 sequence: CASSRQGSRHTGELFF. The DNA of the CDR3 is TGTGCCAGCAGTCGACAGGGATCCCGACACACCGGGGAGCTGTTTTTT.

The chain links TRBV6-2 or TRBV6-3 to TRBJ2-1, with D maybe TRBD1 (7 bases). The CDR3 contains 15 residues. Germline-derived CDR1 and CDR2 are MNHEY and SVGEGT. Between the trimmed V and J ends, which lost 6 bases and 5 bases, there was a span of 17 bases. The DNA of the CDR3 is TGTGCCAGCAGGCGCGGGACAGACGAAAACAATGAGCAGTTCTTC. This encodes CASRRGTDENNEQFF.

This clonotype was seen more than once but under ten times. This chain links TRBV9 with TRBJ2-1, with TRBD2 identical over 8 bases. The CDR3 contains 16 residues. Trimming removed 3 bases from V and 7 bases from J; junction bases left unmatched: 12. Germline CDR1 is SGDLS and CDR2 is YYNGEE. CDR3 region: CASSALSGGLVNEQFF. The CDR3 DNA reads TGTGCCAGCAGCGCCCTATCGGGGGGGCTAGTAAATGAGCAGTTCTTC.

The chain recombines TRBV4-1 with TRBJ1-2, with 10 bases that match TRBD1. The CDR3 consists of 15 residues. Germline loops: CDR1 MGHRA, CDR2 YSYEKL. With 6 bases clipped from V and 3 bases from J, the junction kept 7 bases outside the gene matches. CDR3 protein: CASRSPGQGYYGYTF. CDR3 DNA: TGCGCCAGCAGGAGCCCGGGACAGGGGTACTATGGCTACACCTTC.